One sample yielded the 18 T cell receptor beta chains listed below, sequenced in a study of T-cell reconstitution after alpha-beta-depleted transplantation in children. The authors prepared the TCRbeta library with unique molecular identifiers. Via MiXCR, TCRdb re-called the PCR reads, giving one row per CDR3 protein. Counted here are some 200,000 distinct CDR3 sequences, 6.3% occurring once; the ten biggest clones make up just over 4.5%. This material consisted of PBMCs, taken before TCRalphabeta/CD19-depleted stem cell transplant. These receptors all come from a girl under three years old with combined immunodeficiency, due to receive a stem cell transplant.

This clonotype was recorded at least ten times. The rearrangement uses TRBV12-3 or TRBV12-4 and TRBJ2-7, with 7 positions matching TRBD1. The V segment lost 6 bases and the J segment 3 bases; nucleotides outside the gene matches: 5. The CDR3 extends over 13 amino acids. The CDR3 here is CASSSGQIYEQYF. As DNA, the CDR3 is TGTGCCAGCAGCTCGGGACAGATCTACGAGCAGTACTTC.

This clonotype was counted ten times or more. The chain employs TRBV9 and TRBJ2-1; D is undetermined. CDR1 is SGDLS, CDR2 YYNGEE, per germline. The CDR3 consists of 15 residues. V lost 4 bases, J lost 9 bases, and 20 bases lay in between. The CDR3 nucleotides read TGTGCCAGCAGCCCCCGCCCCTCTTTCATGTTTGAGCAGTTCTTC. Amino acid sequence: CASSPRPSFMFEQFF.

This clonotype has a count of ten or more. The J gene is TRBJ2-5, the V gene TRBV20-1; possibly TRBD2 for D (6 bases). The CDR3 loop spans 14 amino acids. Trimming removed 0 bases at V and 5 bases at J, with 13 bases between. Germline V CDR1 and CDR2: DFQATT, SNEGSKA (reference sequence). The chain's CDR3 is CSARDFRGGETQYF. The CDR3, as DNA: TGCAGTGCTAGAGATTTTAGGGGAGGCGAGACCCAGTACTTC.

This clonotype appeared a few times. V and J are TRBV12-3 or TRBV12-4 and TRBJ1-5; D is perhaps TRBD1 (6 bases). V was pared by 5 bases and J by 4 bases, with 15 bases between. The CDR3 totals 15 residues. The CDR3 region has the DNA TGTGCCAGCAGTACATACAGGGAATGGAATCAGCCCCAGCATTTT. This translates into CASSTYREWNQPQHF.

This clonotype has a count of ten or more. The CDR3 loop is CASSRDLGMNTEAFF. The DNA for the CDR3 is TGCGCCAGCAGCCGAGACCTGGGAATGAACACTGAAGCTTTCTTT. This chain links TRBV5-1 with TRBJ1-1, with D uncertain. The length of the CDR3 is 15 residues. Looked up from germline, CDR1 is SGHRS and CDR2 is YFSETQ. The V and J ends lost 4 bases and 0 bases respectively, with 13 bases between them.

This clonotype occurred many times. J is TRBJ2-3 and V is TRBV9; tentative D call: TRBD2 (5 bases). V lost 1 base, J lost 1 base, and 10 bases lay in between. The CDR3 is made up of 15 amino acids. The germline CDR1 and CDR2 sequences are SGDLS and YYNGEE. The CDR3 DNA is TGTGCCAGCAGCGTACGGAGTAGCGGCACAGATACGCAGTATTTT. Translation: CASSVRSSGTDTQYF. Using reference TRBV9 and TRBJ2-3 for the parts outside the CDR3, the full variable domain is DSGVTQTPKHLITATGQRVTLRCSPRSGDLSVYWYQQSLDQGLQFLIQYYNGEERAKGNILERFSAQQFPDLHSELNLSSLELGDSALYFCASSVRSSGTDTQYFGPGTRLTVL.

This clonotype has at least ten counts. This rearrangement joins TRBV7-3 to TRBJ2-1; 11 bases align to TRBD2. Per the germline V gene, CDR1 is SGHTA and CDR2 is FQGTGA. After removal of 3 bases from V and 4 bases from J, the junction contained 5 bases not matched to a gene. The CDR3 totals 16 residues. This chain's CDR3 is CASSFYSGGAYNEQFF. CDR3 nucleotide sequence: TGTGCCAGCAGCTTTTATAGCGGGGGGGCTTACAATGAGCAGTTCTTC.

This clonotype was counted many times. The chain couples TRBV20-1 to TRBJ2-7; 7 bases fit TRBD1. The CDR3 contains 16 residues. Trimming cost V 0 bases and J 3 bases; bases outside gene matches: 11. The germline V gene has CDR1 DFQATT and CDR2 SNEGSKA (reference sequence). The CDR3 DNA follows: TGCAGTGCTAGAGATGACGAGACAGGGTCCGGCTACGAGCAGTACTTC. Amino acids: CSARDDETGSGYEQYF.

This clonotype has ten or more counts. The chain couples TRBV12-3 or TRBV12-4 to TRBJ2-1; D gene ambiguous. The CDR3 has 13 amino acids. The V end was cut by 6 bases, the J end by 7 bases, with 13 bases between. CDR3 loop: CASSPVLLNEQFF. As DNA, the CDR3 is TGTGCCAGCAGCCCCGTATTGCTAAATGAGCAGTTCTTC.

This clonotype showed up many times. The chain employs TRBV4-1 and TRBJ2-7; D uncertain. CDR3 length: 14 residues. V dropped 0 bases and J dropped 3 bases, with 9 bases sitting between them. CDR1 MGHRA and CDR2 YSYEKL come from the germline V gene. The CDR3, as DNA: TGCGCCAGCAGCCAAGAATCGGCGGACTACGAGCAGTACTTC. Translating it yields CASSQESADYEQYF.

There are many counts of this clonotype. V usage is TRBV12-3 or TRBV12-4 and J usage is TRBJ1-5; D unresolved. The ends were cut back, 1 base at V and 5 bases at J, with 3 bases in the middle. The CDR3 has 12 amino acids. The CDR3 bases are TGTGCCAGCAGTTTAGTGGATCAGCCCCAGCATTTT. This gives the protein CASSLVDQPQHF.

This clonotype was observed many times. The genes are TRBV29-1 and TRBJ1-1; possible D gene TRBD1, 5 bases. CDR3 length equals 13 residues. Germline-derived CDR1 and CDR2 are SQVTM and ANQGSEA. V was trimmed by 1 base and J by 8 bases, leaving 14 bases between them. This CDR3 is CSVEVRDRPEAFF. CDR3 bases: TGCAGCGTTGAAGTGAGGGACCGTCCCGAAGCTTTCTTT.

This clonotype was recorded many times. The genes are TRBV6-1 and TRBJ2-7; 9 positions match TRBD2. Germline V gene lookup returns CDR1 MNHNS and CDR2 SASEGT. Unmatched junction bases numbered 10, after V lost 8 bases and J lost 5 bases. CDR3 size: 14 residues. CDR3 protein: CASGISGSVDEQYF. CDR3 nucleotides: TGTGCCAGCGGCATTAGCGGGAGTGTCGACGAGCAGTACTTC.

This clonotype has at least ten counts. The J gene is TRBJ2-3, the V gene TRBV5-4; 8 bases are a match to TRBD2. CDR1 SGHNT and CDR2 YYREEE come from the germline V gene (reference sequence). The CDR3 has 15 residues. J gave up 5 bases and V 2 bases, and 7 bases lay outside the gene matches. The CDR3 bases are TGTGCCAGCAGCTTCGGGACTAGTTGGAGAGATACGCAGTATTTT. Translating gives CASSFGTSWRDTQYF.

This clonotype was observed many times. The V gene is TRBV7-8, the J gene TRBJ2-3; 8 bases line up with TRBD1. Losses at the gene ends were 5 bases for V and 4 bases for J; bases not matched to a gene: 5. Germline loops: CDR1 SGHVS, CDR2 FQNEAQ. The CDR3 extends over 14 amino acids. CDR3 sequence reads: CASSPQGAADTQYF. DNA of the CDR3: TGTGCCAGCAGCCCCCAGGGGGCGGCAGATACGCAGTATTTT.

This clonotype was counted at least ten times. The genes are TRBV7-3 and TRBJ2-5, with 11 bases fitting TRBD1. CDR1 is SGHTA, CDR2 FQGTGA, per germline. The CDR3 is 13 residues long. V gave up 8 bases and J gave up 4 bases; unmatched junction bases: 3. CDR3 region: CASGQGARETQYF. DNA for the CDR3: TGTGCCAGCGGACAGGGGGCGAGAGAGACCCAGTACTTC.

V is TRBV20-1 and J is TRBJ2-7, with 8 positions matching TRBD1. The CDR3 is 15 residues long. From germline, CDR1 is DFQATT and CDR2 SNEGSKA (reference sequence). V gave up 1 base and J gave up 4 bases; unmatched junction bases: 9. Here the CDR3 reads CSARAPQGVVYEQYF. CDR3 coding DNA: TGCAGTGCTAGAGCGCCACAGGGGGTCGTATACGAGCAGTACTTC.

This clonotype occurred many times. This rearrangement joins TRBV7-6 to TRBJ2-2; D is perhaps TRBD2 (6 bases). The germline V gene encodes CDR1 SGHVS and CDR2 FNYEAQ. The V end lost 3 bases, the J end lost 4 bases, and 12 bases lay between the germline ends. The CDR3 spans 15 residues. The CDR3 DNA reads TGTGCCAGCAGCTTCGGGGGAGATAGCACCGGGGAGCTGTTTTTT. Protein product: CASSFGGDSTGELFF.